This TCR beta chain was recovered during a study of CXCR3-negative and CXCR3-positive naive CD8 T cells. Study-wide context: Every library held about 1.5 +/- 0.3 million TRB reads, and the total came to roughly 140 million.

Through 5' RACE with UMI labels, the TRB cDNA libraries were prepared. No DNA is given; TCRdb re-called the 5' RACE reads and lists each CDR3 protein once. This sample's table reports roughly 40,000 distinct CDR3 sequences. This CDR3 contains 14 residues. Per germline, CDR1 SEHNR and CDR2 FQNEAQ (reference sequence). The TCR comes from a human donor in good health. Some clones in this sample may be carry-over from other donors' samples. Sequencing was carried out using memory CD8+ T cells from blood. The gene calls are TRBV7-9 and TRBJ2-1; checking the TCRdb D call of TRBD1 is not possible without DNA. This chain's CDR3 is CASSDPTVMGEQFF.